The sequence of this T cell receptor beta chain was determined in a study of PD-L1 blockade in urothelial cancer. Study summary: Median blood clonality was roughly 0.087, with around 83,000 unique TCRs.

The sample's time point: pretreatment peripheral blood. Sample contribution per patient ranged from 1 to 8, covering pretreatment and on-treatment. Data came from immunoSEQ multiplex PCR; TCRdb stores just in-frame clones and leaves some out. The repertoire holds around 92,000 clones, with 89% as singletons. The CDR3 runs 15 residues. The ends were cut back, 3 bases at V and 2 bases at J, with 11 bases in the middle. Germline-derived CDR1 and CDR2 are LNHDA and SQIVND (reference sequence). The starting material was PBMCs, obtained around atezolizumab (anti-PD-L1) treatment. The clonotype originates from a woman older than 75 with urothelial cancer. J is TRBJ2-4 and V is TRBV19, with D possibly matching TRBD2 (5 bases). As DNA, the CDR3 is TGTGCCAGTAGTATTAGGGAGCTCACCAAAAACATTCAGTACTTC. Translated, it gives CASSIRELTKNIQYF.